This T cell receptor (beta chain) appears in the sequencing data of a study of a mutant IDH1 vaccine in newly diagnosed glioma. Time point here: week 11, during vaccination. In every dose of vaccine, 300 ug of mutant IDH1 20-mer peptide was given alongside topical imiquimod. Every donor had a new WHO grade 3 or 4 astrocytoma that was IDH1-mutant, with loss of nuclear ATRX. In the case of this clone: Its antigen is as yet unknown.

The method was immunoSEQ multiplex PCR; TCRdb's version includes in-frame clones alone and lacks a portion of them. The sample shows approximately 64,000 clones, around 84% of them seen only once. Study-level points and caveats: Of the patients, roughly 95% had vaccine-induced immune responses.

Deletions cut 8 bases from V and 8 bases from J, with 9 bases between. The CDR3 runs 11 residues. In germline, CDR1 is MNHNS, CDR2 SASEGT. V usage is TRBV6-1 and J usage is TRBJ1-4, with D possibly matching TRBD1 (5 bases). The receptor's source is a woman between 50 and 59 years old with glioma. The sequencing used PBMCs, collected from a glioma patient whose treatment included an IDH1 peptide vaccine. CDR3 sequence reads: CASRGREKLFF. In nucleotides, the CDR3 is TGTGCCAGCCGGGGGAGGGAAAAACTGTTTTTT.